A few counts support the clone carrying this T cell receptor (beta chain). Its antigen is unidentified. Clones were sequenced by immunoSEQ multiplex PCR, and TCRdb holds only the in-frame ones, with some missing. The data show around 76,000 clones, with 65% to 90% seen just once and under 0.75% held by the top ten. This CDR3 has 15 amino acids. Germline lookup yields CDR1 LNHDA and CDR2 SQIVND (reference sequence). V shed 3 bases and J 7 bases; nucleotides not matched to a gene: 7. This entry comes from a study of OX40 agonist ivuxolimab in advanced cancers. Across the whole study: Partial responses occurred in Three dose-escalation patients, one with hepatocellular carcinoma and two with cutaneous melanoma.

Findings and limits, study-wide: Determination of antigen specificity was not performed for the expanded peripheral T cells.

The sequencing used CD4+ or CD8+ T cells sorted from blood, collected in a trial of the OX40 agonist ivuxolimab. This chain connects TRBV19 to TRBJ2-2, with 8 bases lining up with TRBD2. The clonotype originates from an adult with an advanced solid tumor such as melanoma, head and neck, liver or kidney cancer. CDR3 sequence reads: CASSIQTSVHGELFF. The CDR3 DNA follows: TGTGCCAGTAGTATTCAGACTAGCGTTCACGGGGAGCTGTTTTTT.